This TCR beta chain appears in the sequencing data of a study of blood T cell repertoires in COVID-19. Study-level information: Donors in the United States, Italy and Spain gave samples during acute or convalescent COVID-19.

Germline assignment: CDR1 SGHRS and CDR2 YFSETQ. This CDR3 contains 14 residues. Trimming cost V 4 bases and J 11 bases; bases outside gene matches: 9. Original processing notes: The authors estimated nucleated cell counts from reference gene primer amplification. This table comes from immunoSEQ multiplex PCR, and its TCRdb copy is limited to in-frame clones, with some not included. V and J calls and clone size are given by that table; D and trimming were obtained from the DNA. The sample holds more than 95,000 clones, around four fifths seen once. The chain is built from TRBV5-1 and TRBJ1-6; TRBD1 aligns across 7 bases. The sequenced material came from peripheral blood. The clonotype originates from a woman in her seventies with acute or convalescent COVID-19. The CDR3, as DNA: TGCGCCAGCAGCCCATCCGGGACAGAGCCACCCCTCCACTTT. This sequence encodes CASSPSGTEPPLHF.